This TCR beta chain was captured by sequencing in a study of cytomegalovirus exposure and HLA in healthy donors. Findings and limits, study-wide: Some public TCRs appeared in many individuals, while most sequences were rare. The investigators catalogued some 150 TCR beta chains as cytomegalovirus-associated. The classifier reportedly diagnosed cytomegalovirus status with high sensitivity and specificity.

Repertoires were generated with immunoSEQ multiplex PCR, while TCRdb's copy carries only in-frame clones and drops some. This sample carries 65,000 to 95,000 clones, 95% of them seen once, and the ten largest clones take 3% to 4%. As regards this clone: No antigen is known for it.

Sample: PBMCs. The sequence was collected from a man aged 18-30 years in good health and CMV-seronegative.

CDR3 amino acids: CASRGGGGVGTEAFF. The CDR3 nucleotides read TGCGCCAGCAGGGGGGGAGGGGGTGTGGGCACTGAAGCTTTCTTT. The chain joins TRBV10-2 to TRBJ1-1; D might be TRBD1 (6 bases). There are 15 residues in the CDR3. V was trimmed by 6 bases and J by 4 bases, leaving 18 bases between them. Germline CDR1 is WSHSY and CDR2 is SAAADI.